The present T cell receptor (beta chain) was sequenced within a study of human T cells and chemical hapten exposure. Study conclusions and caveats: There was no change with DPC sensitization in TCRs above 1 in 1000 frequency.

Time point denoted: pre-sensitization, week 0. The treatment here: therapeutic diphenylcyclopropenone sensitization with weekly scalp DPC. Looked up from germline, CDR1 is MDHEN and CDR2 is SYDVKM. Trimming took off 5 bases at V and 4 bases at J, with 14 bases between the two ends. The CDR3 extends over 15 amino acids. There are a few counts of this clonotype. Its antigen is unknown. Within the library, unique molecular identifiers were attached to each individual cDNA molecule. TCRdb passed the RACE reads through MiXCR, listing each CDR3 protein once. Among about 110,000 distinct CDR3 sequences, around 12% were seen once, and the ten largest hold 1.6%.

This sequence originates from a woman in her fifties or sixties with alopecia areata. Some clones in this sample may be carry-over from other donors' samples. The genes are TRBV28 and TRBJ1-4; D may be TRBD1 (6 bases). Here the sequenced sample was whole blood, taken in connection with sensitization to the hapten diphenylcyclopropenone (DPC). The CDR3 DNA follows: TGTGCCAGCAGTCCGGCGGACAGCCTTAATGAAAAACTGTTTTTT. It is translated as CASSPADSLNEKLFF.